This is a list of T cell receptor beta chains from one sample in a study of cytomegalovirus exposure and HLA in healthy donors. Sequencing was performed with immunoSEQ multiplex PCR; in TCRdb, only in-frame clones are kept and a portion is missing. This repertoire shows around 170,000 clones, about 81% found once; its top ten account for about 0.8%. The source material was PBMCs. These receptors were collected from a woman under 30 in good health and CMV-seronegative. The CDR3 runs from the conserved cysteine through the conserved F or W. A D gene is named only where the DNA matches it firmly. Clone size appears in some rows only: once, few, many, or a class for an expanded clone.

TRBV6-6,NA,TRBJ2-1,NA,TGTGCCAGCAGTTACCTTCTCAATGAGCAGTTCTTC,CASSYLLNEQFF
TRBV11-2,few,TRBJ2-7,TRBD2,TGTGCCAGCAGCGGGACTAGCGGGAGGACCTACGAGCAGTACTTC,CASSGTSGRTYEQYF
TRBV4-2,NA,TRBJ1-2,NA,TGTGCCAGCAGCCAAGATTCAAGAGATGGCTACACCTTC,CASSQDSRDGYTF
TRBV6-5,once,TRBJ2-7,NA,TGTGCCAGCAGGTACAGCCGCTCCTACGAGCAGTACTTC,CASRYSRSYEQYF
TRBV6-1,NA,TRBJ2-7,TRBD1,TGTGCCAGCAGTCGGACAGGGAGCTCCTACGAGCAGTACTTC,CASSRTGSSYEQYF
TRBV18,NA,TRBJ1-2,NA,TGTGCCAGCTCACCACGGGAGGGTTCTGGCTACACCTTC,CASSPREGSGYTF
TRBV27,NA,TRBJ1-1,TRBD1,TGTGCCAGCAGTTTATCGTGGACAGGGGGGAACACTGAAGCTTTCTTT,CASSLSWTGGNTEAFF
TRBV7-8,NA,TRBJ2-2,TRBD2,TGTGCCAGCAGCCAGAAGGGGATCCGGGGGGGATCGGCCGGGGAGCTGTTTTTT,CASSQKGIRGGSAGELFF
TRBV7-9,NA,TRBJ2-7,TRBD1,TGTGCCAGCAGCCCTGGAACGGGACAGGGGTACGAGCAGTACTTC,CASSPGTGQGYEQYF
TRBV7-9,NA,TRBJ2-1,TRBD2,TGTGCCAGCAGCATAGGACTAGCGGGAGTCACCTACAATGAGCAGTTCTTC,CASSIGLAGVTYNEQFF
TRBV5-1,NA,TRBJ1-4,NA,TGCGCCAGCAGCTTGGCCCCCGGGGGGTTGGGTGAAAAACTGTTTTTT,CASSLAPGGLGEKLFF
TRBV6-5,NA,TRBJ2-7,NA,TGTGCCAGCAGTTACTCGAGCAGGGCGAATGGGCAGTACTTC,CASSYSSRANGQYF
TRBV2,NA,TRBJ2-2,TRBD2,TGTGCCAGCAGTGAAGCCGGGACTAGCGGGAGGGCCTGGAACACCGGGGAGCTGTTTTTT,CASSEAGTSGRAWNTGELFF
TRBV5-1,NA,TRBJ2-5,NA,TGCGCCAGCAGCTCCGGACTCATCCAAGAGACCCAGTACTTC,CASSSGLIQETQYF
TRBV6-5,few,TRBJ1-1,NA,TGTGCCAGCACTAGAGGGAGGAACACTGAAGCTTTCTTT,CASTRGRNTEAFF
TRBV2,NA,TRBJ2-3,NA,TGTGCCAGCAGTTACACAGATACGCAGTATTTT,CASSYTDTQYF
TRBV6-1,NA,TRBJ2-3,TRBD2,TGTGCCAGCAGTGCCACTAGCGGGTTATACACAGATACGCAGTATTTT,CASSATSGLYTDTQYF
TRBV10-3,NA,TRBJ1-4,NA,TGTGCCATCAGTGAGTGGGGCAGGAATGAAAAACTGTTTTTT,CAISEWGRNEKLFF
TRBV18,NA,TRBJ1-1,TRBD1,TGTGCCAGCTCACCCGGACAGGGGTGGTCTGAAGCTTTCTTT,CASSPGQGWSEAFF
TRBV28,NA,TRBJ2-1,NA,TGTGCCAGCAGTTTCCGACTAGAGCCCAATGAGCAGTTCTTC,CASSFRLEPNEQFF
TRBV5-1,NA,TRBJ1-2,NA,TGCGCCAGCAGCTTGGGTCCGGGAACCGGTGGCTACACCTTC,CASSLGPGTGGYTF
TRBV5-4,NA,TRBJ1-3,TRBD1,TGTGCCAGCAGCTTGGAGCCAGGGGGCGGAAACACCATATATTTT,CASSLEPGGGNTIYF
TRBV28,few,TRBJ2-1,NA,TGTGCCAGCAGTTCCCCCTGGCGGCTAAATGAGCAGTTCTTC,CASSSPWRLNEQFF
TRBV18,NA,TRBJ2-7,NA,TGTGCCAGCTCACCTAGACAGAGCTCCTACGAGCAGTACTTC,CASSPRQSSYEQYF
TRBV12-5,NA,TRBJ2-5,NA,TGTGCTAGTGGTTTGGACCGGGAGACCCAGTACTTC,CASGLDRETQYF
TRBV4-2,NA,TRBJ2-7,TRBD2,TGTGCCAGCAGCCACGGGACTAGCGGTCCCTACGAGCAGTACTTC,CASSHGTSGPYEQYF
TRBV6-5,few,TRBJ2-7,NA,TGTGCCAGCAGTTACGGGGGGAGCGAGCAGTACTTC,CASSYGGSEQYF
TRBV13,NA,TRBJ2-3,TRBD2,TGTGCCAGCGGCTTATCCCCTAAGTTAGCGGGAGTGGGTCTTAGCACAGATACGCAGTATTTT,CASGLSPKLAGVGLSTDTQYF